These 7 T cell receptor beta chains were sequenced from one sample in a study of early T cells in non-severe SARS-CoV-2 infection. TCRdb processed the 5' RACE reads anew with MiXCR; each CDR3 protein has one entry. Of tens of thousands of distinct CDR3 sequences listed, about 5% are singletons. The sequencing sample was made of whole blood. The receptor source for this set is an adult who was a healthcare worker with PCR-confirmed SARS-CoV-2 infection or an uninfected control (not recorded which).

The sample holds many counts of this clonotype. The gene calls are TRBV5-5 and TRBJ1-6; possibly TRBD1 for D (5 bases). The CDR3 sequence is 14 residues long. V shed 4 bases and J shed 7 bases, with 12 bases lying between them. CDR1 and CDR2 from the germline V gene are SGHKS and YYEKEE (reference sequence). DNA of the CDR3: TGTGCCAGCAGCCGTGACGGGGGGAATTCACCCCTCCACTTT. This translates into CASSRDGGNSPLHF.

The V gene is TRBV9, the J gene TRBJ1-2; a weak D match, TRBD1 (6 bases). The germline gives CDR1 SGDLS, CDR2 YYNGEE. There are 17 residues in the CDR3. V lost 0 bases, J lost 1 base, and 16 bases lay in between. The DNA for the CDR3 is TGTGCCAGCAGCGTAGGTCCGCAGGGGAACCTTAACTATGGCTACACCTTC. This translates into CASSVGPQGNLNYGYTF.

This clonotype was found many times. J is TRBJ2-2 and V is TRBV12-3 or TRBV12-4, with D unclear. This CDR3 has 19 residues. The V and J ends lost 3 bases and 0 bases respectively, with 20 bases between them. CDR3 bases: TGTGCCAGCAGTTTTAGGGTCCAGGTTTTTTCCTCGAACACCGGGGAGCTGTTTTTT. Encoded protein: CASSFRVQVFSSNTGELFF.

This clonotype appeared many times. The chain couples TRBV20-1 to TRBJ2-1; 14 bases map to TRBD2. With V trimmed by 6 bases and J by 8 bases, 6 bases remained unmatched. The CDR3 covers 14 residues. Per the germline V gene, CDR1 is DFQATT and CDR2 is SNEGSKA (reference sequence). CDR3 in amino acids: CSARLAGGVDEQFF. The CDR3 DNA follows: TGCAGTGCCCGACTAGCGGGAGGGGTAGATGAGCAGTTCTTC.

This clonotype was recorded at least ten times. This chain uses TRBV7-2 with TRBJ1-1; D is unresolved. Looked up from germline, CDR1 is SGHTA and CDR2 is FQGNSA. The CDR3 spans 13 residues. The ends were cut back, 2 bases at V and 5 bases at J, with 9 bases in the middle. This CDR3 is CASSLIRETEAFF. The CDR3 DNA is TGTGCCAGCAGCTTAATCCGGGAAACTGAAGCTTTCTTT.

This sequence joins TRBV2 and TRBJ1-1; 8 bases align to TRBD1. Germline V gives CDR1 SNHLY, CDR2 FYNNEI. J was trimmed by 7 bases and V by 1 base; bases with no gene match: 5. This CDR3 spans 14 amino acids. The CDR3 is CASSEGTGFDEAFF. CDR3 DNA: TGTGCCAGCAGTGAAGGGACAGGGTTTGATGAAGCTTTCTTT.

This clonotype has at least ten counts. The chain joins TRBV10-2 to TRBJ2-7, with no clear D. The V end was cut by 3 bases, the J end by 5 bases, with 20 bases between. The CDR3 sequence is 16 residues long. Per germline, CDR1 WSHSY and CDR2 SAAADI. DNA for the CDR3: TGCGCCAGCAGTGACCAAAGGGCCACTGGATACCACGAGCAGTACTTC. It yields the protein CASSDQRATGYHEQYF.